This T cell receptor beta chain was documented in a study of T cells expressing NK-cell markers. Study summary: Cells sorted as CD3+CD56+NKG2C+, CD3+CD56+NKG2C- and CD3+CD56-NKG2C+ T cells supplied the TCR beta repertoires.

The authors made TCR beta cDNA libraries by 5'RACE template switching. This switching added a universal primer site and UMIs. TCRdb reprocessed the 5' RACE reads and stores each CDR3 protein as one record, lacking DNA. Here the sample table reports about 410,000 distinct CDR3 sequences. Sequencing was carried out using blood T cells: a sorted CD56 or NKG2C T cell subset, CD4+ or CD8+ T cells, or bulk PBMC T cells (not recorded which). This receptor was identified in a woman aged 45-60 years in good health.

The CDR3 here is CSARVPGLAGPQETQYF. This chain connects TRBV20-1 to TRBJ2-5; TCRdb's D gene call, TRBD2, goes unchecked for lack of DNA. This CDR3 spans 17 amino acids. Looked up from germline, CDR1 is DFQATT and CDR2 is SNEGSKA (reference sequence).